The 13 T cell receptor beta chains below were found in one sample sequenced in a study of cytomegalovirus exposure and HLA in healthy donors. The PCR used 60 Vbeta and 13 Jbeta primers. Repertoires were generated with immunoSEQ multiplex PCR, while TCRdb's copy carries only in-frame clones and drops some. The sample data list about 210,000 clones. Input material: PBMCs. The receptor set was obtained from a woman aged 25-40 years in good health and CMV-seropositive.

The chain joins TRBV11-3 to TRBJ2-3; D is unclear. CDR3 length: 16 amino acids. CDR1 and CDR2 (germline): SGHNT, YENEEA. V lost 1 base and J lost 5, with 16 bases in between. CDR3 in DNA: TGTGCCAGCAGCTTAGGTCCCCGCCAGGTCCAAGATACGCAGTATTTT. Amino acids: CASSLGPRQVQDTQYF.

V gene TRBV28 combines with J gene TRBJ1-1; 10 bases match TRBD1. CDR1 and CDR2 (germline): MDHEN, SYDVKM. The CDR3 totals 18 residues. The V segment lost 5 bases and the J segment 3 bases; nucleotides outside the gene matches: 15. CDR3: CASSPNLRQGAGYTEAFF. The CDR3 nucleotides read TGTGCCAGCAGTCCCAACCTTCGACAGGGGGCAGGGTACACTGAAGCTTTCTTT.

V and J are TRBV29-1 and TRBJ1-5; D is unclear. Trimming cost V 4 bases and J 0 bases, with 7 bases left between them. The CDR3 loop spans 13 amino acids. Germline V lookup: CDR1 SQVTM, CDR2 ANQGSEA. Written as DNA, the CDR3 is TGCAGCGTTGCCCAGTATAGCAATCAGCCCCAGCATTTT. This codes for CSVAQYSNQPQHF.

V and J are TRBV7-9 and TRBJ1-5; D gene uncertain. In germline, CDR1 is SEHNR, CDR2 FQNEAQ (reference sequence). The V gene lost 4 bases and the J gene lost 4 bases, with 11 bases spanning the gap. The CDR3 runs 14 residues. The CDR3 DNA is TGTGCCAGCAGCTCCCCGGGAGCTAATCAGCCCCAGCATTTT. Encoded protein: CASSSPGANQPQHF.

The rearrangement uses TRBV5-4 and TRBJ2-7; 9 bases fit TRBD2. The CDR3 runs to 15 residues. Looked up from germline, CDR1 is SGHNT and CDR2 is YYREEE (reference sequence). Trimming cost V 4 bases and J 6 bases; bases outside gene matches: 11. CDR3 sequence (DNA): TGTGCCAGCAGCCCTGGGAGCGGGGGGTACAGCGAGCAGTACTTC. Protein product: CASSPGSGGYSEQYF.

V usage is TRBV19 and J usage is TRBJ1-3, with D hard to call. Germline V gene sequence: CDR1 LNHDA, CDR2 SQIVND (reference sequence). The length of the CDR3 is 16 residues. V was trimmed by 2 bases and J by 0 bases, leaving 11 bases between them. The DNA of the CDR3 is TGTGCCAGTAGTATACAGGCCGACGACTCTGGAAACACCATATATTTT. It is translated as CASSIQADDSGNTIYF.

The chain carries TRBV5-1 and TRBJ1-1; unclear D gene. Germline CDR1 SGHRS, CDR2 YFSETQ. CDR3 length: 14 amino acids. The V end lost 6 bases, the J end lost 0 bases, and 12 bases lay between the germline ends. In nucleotides, the CDR3 is TGCGCCAGCAACCTGGTGCCTATGAACACTGAAGCTTTCTTT. This codes for CASNLVPMNTEAFF.

The CDR3 sequence is CASSMTSGSAETQYF. The CDR3 DNA is TGTGCCAGCAGTATGACTAGCGGGAGTGCGGAGACCCAGTACTTC. The chain links TRBV6-1 to TRBJ2-5, with 12 nucleotides matching TRBD2. The CDR3 length is 15 residues. The germline V gene has CDR1 MNHNS and CDR2 SASEGT. The trim removed 5 bases at V and 5 bases at J, leaving 6 bases unmatched.

As to this clone: Other nucleotide sequences in the sample specify the same CDR3. This chain links TRBV10-3 with TRBJ2-7; 7 bases map to TRBD1. V shed 6 bases and J 2 bases; nucleotides not matched to a gene: 1. From germline, CDR1 is ENHRY and CDR2 SYGVKD. This CDR3 comprises 12 residues. As DNA, the CDR3 is TGTGCCATCAGGGACAGGACCTACGAGCAGTACTTC. Residues: CAIRDRTYEQYF.

CDR3 nucleotides: TGTGCCAGCAGCGTAGATTGGCAGGGCAGAAACACCATATATTTT. Its translation is CASSVDWQGRNTIYF. The gene calls are TRBV9 and TRBJ1-3; D perhaps matches TRBD1 (5 bases). Trimming removed 0 bases from V and 5 bases from J, with 12 bases in between. This CDR3 contains 15 residues. The germline CDR1 and CDR2 sequences are SGDLS and YYNGEE.

The gene calls are TRBV2 and TRBJ1-5; no clear D. Trimming stripped 6 bases from V and 4 bases from J, with 13 bases between. CDR3 length equals 14 residues. Germline V lookup: CDR1 SNHLY, CDR2 FYNNEI. The CDR3 here is CASSSEVGNQPQHF. CDR3 DNA sequence: TGTGCCAGCAGCTCGGAGGTTGGGAATCAGCCCCAGCATTTT.

The chain couples TRBV5-4 to TRBJ2-3, with TRBD2 identical over 13 bases. Germline V gives CDR1 SGHNT, CDR2 YYREEE (reference sequence). The length of the CDR3 is 16 residues. Unmatched junction bases numbered 6, after V lost 4 bases and J lost 4 bases. The CDR3 region has the DNA TGTGCCAGCAGCATTCGACTAGCGGGGGGTGCAGATACGCAGTATTTT. The encoded protein is CASSIRLAGGADTQYF.

The rearrangement uses TRBV4-3 and TRBJ1-1; TRBD1 matches at 8 bases. The CDR3 sequence is 17 residues long. V shed 0 bases and J 1 base; nucleotides not matched to a gene: 7. The germline V gene encodes CDR1 LGHNA and CDR2 YSLEER. The CDR3 coding sequence is TGCGCCAGCAGCCAAGATTTAAGGACAGGGAGGAACACTGAAGCTTTCTTT. Translation gives CASSQDLRTGRNTEAFF.